This T cell receptor (beta chain) emerged from a study of blood T cell repertoires in COVID-19. Turning to the study itself: Samples representing acute and convalescent COVID-19 were sourced from the United States, Italy and Spain. PBMCs, B-cell-depleted T cells, or T cells provided the cDNA or gDNA that made up the material.

Per the original data handling: Counts of nucleated cells, estimated from reference gene primer amplification, were obtained. Some clones are missing from TCRdb's copy, which holds only in-frame ones; the method was immunoSEQ multiplex PCR. The V and J calls and the clone size are those of that table, but D and trimming were determined from the DNA. The sample includes about 370,000 clones, almost 90% of them seen just once. V was cut by 2 bases and J by 0 bases, with 13 bases left in between. The germline V gene has CDR1 MDHEN and CDR2 SYDVKM. This CDR3 region has 16 residues. This clone has only a few counts.

The sequencing sample was made of peripheral blood. This clonotype originated in a man in his late teens or twenties with active or convalescent COVID-19. J is TRBJ1-1 and V is TRBV28, with D possibly being TRBD1 (5 bases). The CDR3 loop is CASSLQGGAMNTEAFF. The CDR3 bases are TGTGCCAGCAGTTTACAAGGAGGGGCCATGAACACTGAAGCTTTCTTT.